A selection of T cell receptor beta chains follows, all from one sample in a study of OX40 agonist ivuxolimab in advanced cancers. Data came from immunoSEQ multiplex PCR; TCRdb stores just in-frame clones and leaves some out. The sample yields tens of thousands of clones, approximately 83% seen once. The specimen was CD4+ or CD8+ T cells sorted from blood, collected in a trial of the OX40 agonist ivuxolimab. The receptors derive from an adult with an advanced solid tumor such as melanoma, head and neck, liver or kidney cancer. Both conserved end residues are part of each CDR3. The order of the fields is D gene, J gene, V gene, clone size, CDR3 DNA, CDR3 protein. A D gene is named only where the DNA matches it firmly. Clone size is stated in some rows and not others, as once, few, many or a class when expanded.

.	TRBJ2-3	TRBV27	.	TGTGCCAGCAGCGAGACTAGTTTAGCCACAGATACGCAGTATTTT	CASSETSLATDTQYF
.	TRBJ2-2	TRBV7-9	.	TGTGCCAGCAGCTTAGCCCCCGGGGAGCTGTTTTTT	CASSLAPGELFF
TRBD1	TRBJ2-2	TRBV6-1	few	TGTGCCAGCACCAAGCTGACAGGGGGCACCGGGGAGCTGTTTTTT	CASTKLTGGTGELFF
.	TRBJ1-3	TRBV9	.	TGTGCCAGCAGCGCGGGGGGAAGCTCTGGAAACACCATATATTTT	CASSAGGSSGNTIYF
TRBD1	TRBJ1-4	TRBV2	.	TGTGCCAGCAGTGAGAGAGGGGGCCGATATGAAAAACTGTTTTTT	CASSERGGRYEKLFF
TRBD1	TRBJ1-2	TRBV4-1	.	TGCGCCAGCAGCCAAGAAACCAGACAGGGGGGGAACTATGGCTACACCTTC	CASSQETRQGGNYGYTF
.	TRBJ2-7	TRBV28	.	TGTGCCAGCAGTTCCCGGGTTGCGGCTCGGTTCTACGAGCAGTACTTC	CASSSRVAARFYEQYF
.	TRBJ1-4	TRBV2	.	TGTGCCAGCAGTGAAGCGGGCGGGACCGCAACTAATGAAAAACTGTTTTTT	CASSEAGGTATNEKLFF
.	TRBJ1-4	TRBV13	.	TGTGCCAGCAGGTCGAGTGGAGATGAAAAACTGTTTTTT	CASRSSGDEKLFF
.	TRBJ2-1	TRBV9	once	TGTGCCAGCAGCTCTCCCGGACGGTACAATGAGCAGTTCTTC	CASSSPGRYNEQFF
.	TRBJ2-7	TRBV19	.	TGTGCCAGTAGCCCGACAGGGACTACCTACGAGCAGTACTTC	CASSPTGTTYEQYF
.	TRBJ2-3	TRBV25-1	.	TGTGCCAGCAGTCTCGGAGATACGCAGTATTTT	CASSLGDTQYF
TRBD1	TRBJ1-5	TRBV19	.	TGTGCCAGTAGTATAGGGCAGGGGGATCAGCCCCAGCATTTT	CASSIGQGDQPQHF
TRBD1	TRBJ2-2	TRBV27	.	TGTGCCAGCGCCCATCAAGGGACAGTGAACACCGGGGAGCTGTTTTTT	CASAHQGTVNTGELFF
.	TRBJ2-7	TRBV4-1	.	TGCGCCAGCAGCAATTTGTATGGTAACGAGCAGTACTTC	CASSNLYGNEQYF
.	TRBJ1-4	TRBV11-1	.	TGTGCCAGCAGCTTAGCGAGATCGGGGACCGAAAAACTGTTTTTT	CASSLARSGTEKLFF
.	TRBJ1-2	TRBV27	.	TGTGCCAGCAGTGTACACAAGGCGGAATATGGCTACACCTTC	CASSVHKAEYGYTF
.	TRBJ1-1	TRBV5-4	.	TGTGCCAGCAGCTTGACAGGGTACACTGAAGCTTTCTTT	CASSLTGYTEAFF
TRBD1	TRBJ1-2	TRBV9	.	TGTGCCAGCAGCGCAAGACAGGGGGTGTTCTATGGCTACACCTTC	CASSARQGVFYGYTF
.	TRBJ1-4	TRBV15	.	TGTGCCACCAGCAGAGGACTACATCCGGGGAATGAAAAACTGTTTTTT	CATSRGLHPGNEKLFF
.	TRBJ2-7	TRBV10-2	once	TGCGCCAGCAACGACGGTTTCTACGAGCAGTACTTC	CASNDGFYEQYF
TRBD2	TRBJ2-5	TRBV4-2	.	TGTGCCAGCAGCCAAGAACTGGCGGGGGGGATAGTAGCAAGGACCCAGTACTTC	CASSQELAGGIVARTQYF
.	TRBJ1-1	TRBV4-1	.	TGCGCCAGCAGCCAAGGTCGAGGAGGGACTGAAGCTTTCTTT	CASSQGRGGTEAFF
TRBD2	TRBJ2-2	TRBV6-5	.	TGTGCCAGCAGTTACAGAAGTGCGGGGGGGGCCGGGGAGCTGTTTTTT	CASSYRSAGGAGELFF
.	TRBJ1-2	TRBV19	few	TGTGCCAGTGGTTTCTATGGCTACACCTTC	CASGFYGYTF
.	TRBJ2-7	TRBV4-2	.	TGTGCCAGCAGCTTCGGGACAACCTACGAGCAGTACTTC	CASSFGTTYEQYF
TRBD1	TRBJ2-3	TRBV7-9	.	TGTGCCAGCAGCTTTGGGACAGGGGTCGCGGATACGCAGTATTTT	CASSFGTGVADTQYF
.	TRBJ2-5	TRBV9	.	TGTGCCAGCAGCGTACGTGGGGAGGAGGAGACCCAGTACTTC	CASSVRGEEETQYF
.	TRBJ2-1	TRBV30	.	TGTGCCGGCTTTACCTACAATGAGCAGTTCTTC	CAGFTYNEQFF
.	TRBJ2-2	TRBV7-9	.	TGTGCCAGCAGCTCTCTGGTCGGGGAGCTGTTTTTT	CASSSLVGELFF
.	TRBJ1-6	TRBV5-5	once	TGTGCCAGCAGCTGGCAGGGGTCGGGGAATTCACCCCTCCACTTT	CASSWQGSGNSPLHF
.	TRBJ1-1	TRBV27	once	TGTGCCAGCAAGTCCCTGGTGGGGGTTACTGAAGCTTTCTTT	CASKSLVGVTEAFF
.	TRBJ1-1	TRBV6-6	few	TGTGCCAGCCTCCACGGCACTGAAGCTTTCTTT	CASLHGTEAFF
.	TRBJ2-1	TRBV7-9	.	TGTGCCAGCAGCTTCCGGGCCTCAACCTTAAATGAGCAGTTCTTC	CASSFRASTLNEQFF
.	TRBJ2-5	TRBV11-2	.	TGTGCCAGCATTCGGGCAGGGGAGAAGACCCAGTACTTC	CASIRAGEKTQYF
.	TRBJ1-1	TRBV7-3	.	TGTGCCAGCAGCTTAGCAGGGACGAACACTGAAGCTTTCTTT	CASSLAGTNTEAFF
.	TRBJ2-3	TRBV5-1	.	TGCGCCAGCAGCTTTACGGGGGACACAGATACGCAGTATTTT	CASSFTGDTDTQYF
.	TRBJ2-1	TRBV29-1	.	TGCAGCGTTGTGGAGGAAGAGCAGTTCTTC	CSVVEEEQFF
.	TRBJ1-2	TRBV2	.	TGTGCCAGCAGTGAAGCCCTTGAATATGGCTACACCTTC	CASSEALEYGYTF
.	TRBJ2-1	TRBV5-1	.	TGCGCCAGCAGCTTGATTTCAGTTTCCAGCTCCTACAATGAGCAGTTCTTC	CASSLISVSSSYNEQFF
.	TRBJ2-7	TRBV27	.	TGTGCCAGCAGTCTCAGGGGTGCGCACGAGCAGTACTTC	CASSLRGAHEQYF
.	TRBJ2-3	TRBV6-5	.	TGTGCCAGCAGTTACTTCGGGGCGACAGTCCCAGATACGCAGTATTTT	CASSYFGATVPDTQYF
TRBD1	TRBJ2-7	TRBV2	.	TGTGCCAGCAGAGCACCGGGACAGGGAAAGTACTACGAGCAGTACTTC	CASRAPGQGKYYEQYF
.	TRBJ2-1	TRBV6-6	.	TGTGCCAGCAGGCACGTCAGGAACAATGAGCAGTTCTTC	CASRHVRNNEQFF
.	TRBJ2-7	TRBV7-9	.	TGTGCCAGCAGCTACGCCTACGAGCAGTACTTC	CASSYAYEQYF
.	TRBJ1-2	TRBV5-1	medium-sized	TGCGCCAGCAGCTTGGCCGGAGGGCCCTATGGCTACACCTTC	CASSLAGGPYGYTF
.	TRBJ2-3	TRBV28	.	TGTGCCAGCACCACGGGACTGGGCACAGATACGCAGTATTTT	CASTTGLGTDTQYF
.	TRBJ1-4	TRBV4-1	once	TGCGCCAGCAGCCAAGAGCTGAATGAAAAACTGTTTTTT	CASSQELNEKLFF